This TCR beta chain emerged from a study of CD8+CD57+ T cells in acquired aplastic anemia. Across the whole study: On average, sorted CD4+ and CD8+ cells gave 2.5 to 4 ug of DNA. Whole-study results and caveats: Sharing between patients and controls was observed for roughly 29 CD8+ CDR3 sequences. Patients were compared with controls for CD8+ Simpson's diversity, and no significant difference emerged.

In the case of this clonotype: The antigen remains unidentified.

Template material for TCR beta VDJ and CDR3 profiling consisted of genomic DNA. TCRdb re-analysed the reads in MiXCR, keeping a single row per CDR3 protein. The table includes about 270,000 distinct CDR3 sequences, 82% detected once. Trimming pared 2 bases from V and 4 bases from J, leaving 15 bases between. CDR1 SGHNT and CDR2 YYREEE come from the germline V gene (reference sequence). The CDR3 has 15 amino acids. By flow cytometry, patients selected for sequencing had shown an expansion of CD8+CD57+ cells. This chain connects TRBV5-4 to TRBJ1-1; D is ambiguous. This receptor was obtained from a human donor with aplastic anemia. The material sequenced was sorted CD4+, CD8+, or CD8+CD57+ T cells (not recorded which) from PBMCs. Here the CDR3 DNA reads TGTGCCAGCAGCTTTGATATGACAATGAGCACTGAAGCTTTCTTT. It is translated as CASSFDMTMSTEAFF.